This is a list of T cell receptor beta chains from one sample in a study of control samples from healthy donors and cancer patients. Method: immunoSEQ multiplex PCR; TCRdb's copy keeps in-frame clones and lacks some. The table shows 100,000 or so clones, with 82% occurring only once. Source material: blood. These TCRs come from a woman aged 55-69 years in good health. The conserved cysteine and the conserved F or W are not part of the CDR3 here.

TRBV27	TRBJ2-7	ASSRTSESYEQY
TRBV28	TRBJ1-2	ASSLAQGFRGYT
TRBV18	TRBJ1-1	ASSPPGTLSNTEAF
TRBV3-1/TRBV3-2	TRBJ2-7	ASSQDLAGPAYEQY
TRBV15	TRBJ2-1	ATSTIGTANEQF
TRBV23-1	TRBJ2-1	ASSQSSGAGNEQF
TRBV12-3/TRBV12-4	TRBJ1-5	ASNRGPAQPQH
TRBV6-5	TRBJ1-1	ASSYAGTINTEAF
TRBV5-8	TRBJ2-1	ASRQGLQNEQF
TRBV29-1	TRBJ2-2	SVEGLAGVLTGELF
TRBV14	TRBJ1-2	ASSQGPPVVSGYT
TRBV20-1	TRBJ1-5	SASAGYSNQPQH